These 21 T cell receptor beta chains share one sample of origin, sequenced in a study of OX40 agonist ivuxolimab in advanced cancers. Sequencing used immunoSEQ multiplex PCR; TCRdb keeps in-frame clones, though not all of them. Here the sample spans tens of thousands of clones, about 92% being singletons. The source was CD4+ or CD8+ T cells sorted from blood, collected in a trial of the OX40 agonist ivuxolimab. These receptors all come from an adult with an advanced solid tumor such as melanoma, head and neck, liver or kidney cancer.

This clone was seen a single time. This chain connects TRBV5-1 to TRBJ2-3; possibly TRBD1 for D (6 bases). Germline CDR1 reads SGHRS; CDR2 reads YFSETQ. Trimming took 4 bases from V and 2 from J, leaving 17 bases between them. The CDR3 has 16 amino acids. CDR3 DNA sequence: TGCGCCAGCAGCGCCAGGGGAGCCATTCCCACAGATACGCAGTATTTT. Protein: CASSARGAIPTDTQYF.

V gene TRBV4-1 combines with J gene TRBJ2-1, with D unclear. Germline V CDR1 and CDR2: MGHRA, YSYEKL. The CDR3 consists of 15 residues. Trimming stripped 1 base from V and 4 bases from J, with 11 bases between. The CDR3 protein is CASSQVSGSYNEQFF. The CDR3 nucleotides are TGCGCCAGCAGCCAAGTTTCAGGATCGTACAATGAGCAGTTCTTC.

The chain has TRBV19 and TRBJ1-6, with unresolved D. The V end lost 1 base, the J end lost 9 bases, and 10 bases lay between the germline ends. CDR3 length: 14 amino acids. Germline assignment: CDR1 LNHDA and CDR2 SQIVND (reference sequence). CDR3 loop: CASSIGTWGSPLHF. Here the CDR3 DNA reads TGTGCCAGTAGTATAGGTACCTGGGGTTCACCCCTCCACTTT. Full variable domain (missing parts from reference TRBV19 and TRBJ1-6): DGGITQSPKYLFRKEGQNVTLSCEQNLNHDAMYWYRQDPGQGLRLIYYSQIVNDFQKGDIAEGYSVSREKKESFPLTVTSAQKNPTAFYLCASSIGTWGSPLHFGNGTRLTVT.

This clone was found once. V is TRBV7-6 and J is TRBJ1-4; the D gene is possibly TRBD1 (6 bases). Trimming took 0 bases from V and 6 from J, leaving 11 bases between them. The germline V gene has CDR1 SGHVS and CDR2 FNYEAQ. CDR3 length: 15 amino acids. CDR3 amino acids: CASSLAAGADEKLFF. CDR3 nucleotide sequence: TGTGCCAGCAGCTTAGCGGCAGGGGCAGATGAAAAACTGTTTTTT. Drawing the rest from reference TRBV7-6 and TRBJ1-4, the complete variable domain is GAGVSQSPRYKVTKRGQDVALRCDPISGHVSLYWYRQALGQGPEFLTYFNYEAQQDKSGLPNDRFSAERPEGSISTLTIQRTEQRDSAMYRCASSLAAGADEKLFFGSGTQLSVL.

The gene calls are TRBV6-5 and TRBJ1-2, with D hard to call. The CDR3 is 14 amino acids. Deletions cut 4 bases from V and 1 base from J, with 10 bases between. CDR1 MNHEY and CDR2 SVGAGI come from the germline V gene. CDR3: CASSFGTDNYGYTF. The CDR3 nucleotides are TGTGCCAGCAGTTTCGGCACAGATAACTATGGCTACACCTTC.

The chain carries TRBV19 and TRBJ1-1, with TRBD1 as a possible D gene (5 bases). Germline CDR1 reads LNHDA; CDR2 reads SQIVND (reference sequence). The CDR3 contains 14 residues. Trimming removed 8 bases from V and 3 bases from J, with 16 bases in between. The CDR3 DNA reads TGTGCCAGTGCCGGGACTGCAATGTACACTGAAGCTTTCTTT. Protein product: CASAGTAMYTEAFF.

The chain joins TRBV19 to TRBJ2-7; D may correspond to TRBD1 or TRBD2 (6 bases each). Trimming removed 3 bases at V and 2 bases at J, with 14 bases between. The CDR3 is 15 amino acids. Per germline, CDR1 LNHDA and CDR2 SQIVND (reference sequence). The CDR3 region has the DNA TGTGCCAGTAGTATCTTTAGGGGGGACGCCTACGAGCAGTACTTC. This codes for CASSIFRGDAYEQYF.

A few counts support this clone. The rearrangement links TRBV4-1 to TRBJ2-5, with D unclear. CDR1 is MGHRA, CDR2 YSYEKL, per germline. Deletions cut 0 bases from V and 2 bases from J, with 7 bases between. This CDR3 region has 14 residues. The CDR3 coding sequence is TGCGCCAGCAGCCAAGAAAGTCAGCAAGAGACCCAGTACTTC. It codes for CASSQESQQETQYF.

The chain is built from TRBV5-1 and TRBJ1-1, with D tentatively TRBD1 (6 bases). Trimming pared 3 bases from V and 5 bases from J, leaving 11 bases between. Germline V gene data show CDR1 as SGHRS and CDR2 as YFSETQ. The CDR3 spans 13 residues. In nucleotides, the CDR3 is TGCGCCAGCAGCTACGAACAGGGAACTGAAGCTTTCTTT. It codes for CASSYEQGTEAFF. The whole variable domain, filled in from reference TRBV5-1 and TRBJ1-1, reads KAGVTQTPRYLIKTRGQQVTLSCSPISGHRSVSWYQQTPGQGLQFLFEYFSETQRNKGNFPGRFSGRQFSNSRSEMNVSTLELGDSALYLCASSYEQGTEAFFGQGTRLTVV.

The chain employs TRBV4-2 and TRBJ2-1; 7 bases match TRBD2. The CDR3 is 17 residues long. After removal of 5 bases from V and 0 bases from J, the junction contained 10 bases not matched to a gene. Germline loops: CDR1 LGHNA, CDR2 YNFKEQ. This CDR3 is CASSYRASGSSYNEQFF. The CDR3 DNA reads as TGTGCCAGCAGCTATAGGGCTAGCGGTTCCTCCTACAATGAGCAGTTCTTC.

This clone was recorded a few times. The chain recombines TRBV20-1 with TRBJ1-1; D unclear. Germline V gene data show CDR1 as DFQATT and CDR2 as SNEGSKA (reference sequence). The V end was cut by 6 bases, the J end by 4 bases, with 0 bases between. The CDR3 consists of 8 residues. The CDR3, as DNA: TGCAGTGCCACTGAAGCTTTCTTT. Translating gives CSATEAFF.

The chain couples TRBV30 to TRBJ2-7, with TRBD1 matching over 9 bases. Losses at the gene ends were 1 base for V and 4 bases for J; bases not matched to a gene: 5. Germline CDR1 GTSNPN, CDR2 SVGIG (reference sequence). The CDR3 contains 14 residues. For the CDR3, the DNA is TGTGCCTGGAGTGCGGCGGGACAGGGTTACGAGCAGTACTTC. Its protein product is CAWSAAGQGYEQYF.

The chain combines TRBV19 with TRBJ1-4; TRBD1 aligns across 7 bases. J gave up 0 bases and V 4 bases, and 14 bases lay outside the gene matches. The V gene's germline CDR1 is LNHDA and CDR2 SQIVND (reference sequence). The CDR3 is 19 residues long. This chain's CDR3 is CASSTRQGYEVSTNEKLFF. The CDR3 bases are TGTGCCAGTAGTACGAGACAGGGATATGAAGTTTCAACTAATGAAAAACTGTTTTTT.

This chain joins TRBV2 and TRBJ2-5; 7 bases align to TRBD2. Germline loops: CDR1 SNHLY, CDR2 FYNNEI. The CDR3 has 15 residues. The ends lost 7 bases at V and 0 bases at J; junction bases unmatched: 8. The CDR3 DNA reads TGTGCCAGCACTCAAAAAGCGGGGTACCAAGAGACCCAGTACTTC. Translating it yields CASTQKAGYQETQYF.

The chain combines TRBV2 with TRBJ2-1, with D possibly matching TRBD2 (5 bases). The CDR3 totals 13 residues. CDR1 and CDR2 from the germline V gene are SNHLY and FYNNEI. Deletions cut 7 bases from V and 0 bases from J, with 7 bases between. CDR3 nucleotides: TGTGCCAGCACAGACTACTCCTACAATGAGCAGTTCTTC. Protein product: CASTDYSYNEQFF. Using reference TRBV2 and TRBJ2-1 for the parts outside the CDR3, the full variable domain is EPEVTQTPSHQVTQMGQEVILRCVPISNHLYFYWYRQILGQKVEFLVSFYNNEISEKSEIFDDQFSVERPDGSNFTLKIRSTKLEDSAMYFCASTDYSYNEQFFGPGTRLTVL.

The chain combines TRBV9 with TRBJ1-2, with D uncertain. Germline V gives CDR1 SGDLS, CDR2 YYNGEE. V was clipped by 0 bases and J by 3 bases, with 12 bases between them. The CDR3 has 15 residues. CDR3 loop: CASSVGSATYYGYTF. In DNA form, the CDR3 reads TGTGCCAGCAGCGTAGGCTCAGCCACTTACTATGGCTACACCTTC.

The rearrangement links TRBV5-4 to TRBJ1-2; TRBD1 might be the D (5 bases). V lost 1 base and J lost 6, with 7 bases in between. The CDR3 has 12 residues. Germline lookup yields CDR1 SGHNT and CDR2 YYREEE (reference sequence). CDR3 residues: CASSLSRDGYTF. The CDR3 DNA sequence: TGTGCCAGCAGCTTGTCCAGGGATGGCTACACCTTC.

V and J are TRBV5-4 and TRBJ2-2, with a possible D match to TRBD1 (5 bases). The germline CDR1 and CDR2 sequences are SGHNT and YYREEE (reference sequence). There are 15 residues in the CDR3. V lost 4 bases and J lost 4, with 14 bases in between. The CDR3 DNA reads as TGTGCCAGCAGCCGTTGGCAGGGCGGCACCGGGGAGCTGTTTTTT. It is translated as CASSRWQGGTGELFF.

J is TRBJ2-1 and V is TRBV12-5; 8 positions agree with TRBD2. With V trimmed by 1 base and J by 4 bases, 6 bases remained unmatched. This CDR3 comprises 16 residues. Germline assignment: CDR1 LGHNT and CDR2 FRNRAP. CDR3 sequence (DNA): TGTGCTAGTGGTTTGGCAATAGCGGGGATTTACAATGAGCAGTTCTTC. Encoded protein: CASGLAIAGIYNEQFF.

This chain uses TRBV27 with TRBJ2-3; D remains unclear. The CDR3 is 14 residues long. V gave up 3 bases and J gave up 0 bases, with 7 bases separating them. Per germline, CDR1 MNHEY and CDR2 SMNVEV (reference sequence). The CDR3 nucleotides are TGTGCCAGCAGTTTTGCAACTAGCACAGATACGCAGTATTTT. Translation: CASSFATSTDTQYF.

The chain couples TRBV5-4 to TRBJ2-6; D uncertain. Germline V lookup: CDR1 SGHNT, CDR2 YYREEE (reference sequence). The V gene lost 6 bases and the J gene lost 4 bases, with 2 bases spanning the gap. This CDR3 has 11 amino acids. The CDR3 is CASIGANVLTF. CDR3 in DNA: TGTGCCAGCATCGGGGCCAACGTCCTGACTTTC.